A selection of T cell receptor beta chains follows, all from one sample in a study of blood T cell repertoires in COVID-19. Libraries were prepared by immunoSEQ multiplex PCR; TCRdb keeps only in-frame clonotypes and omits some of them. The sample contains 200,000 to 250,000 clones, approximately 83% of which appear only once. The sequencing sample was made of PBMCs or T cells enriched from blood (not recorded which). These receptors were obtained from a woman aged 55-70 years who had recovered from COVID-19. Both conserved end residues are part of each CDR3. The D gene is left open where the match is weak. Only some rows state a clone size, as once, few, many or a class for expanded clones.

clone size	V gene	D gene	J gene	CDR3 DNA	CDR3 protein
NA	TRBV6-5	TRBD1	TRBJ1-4	TGTGCCAGCATGAGGACAGGGGTTGAAAAACTGTTTTTT	CASMRTGVEKLFF
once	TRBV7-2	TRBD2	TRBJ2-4	TGTGCCAGCAGCTTAGCGCCCGGGGGCGGGGGGAAATCGTATATTCAGTACTTC	CASSLAPGGGGKSYIQYF
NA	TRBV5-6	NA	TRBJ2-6	TGTGCCAGCAGCTTCGCCCCGAGCTCTGGGGCCAACGTCCTGACTTTC	CASSFAPSSGANVLTF
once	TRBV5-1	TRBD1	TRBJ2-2	TGCGCCAGCAGCTGGACAGGCTCCACCGGGGAGCTGTTTTTT	CASSWTGSTGELFF
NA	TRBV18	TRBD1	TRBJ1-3	TGTGCCAGCTCACCATTCGACAGGGGTCACGGAAACACCATATATTTT	CASSPFDRGHGNTIYF
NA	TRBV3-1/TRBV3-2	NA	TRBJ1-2	TGTGCCAGCAGCCAAGATCTATCGGGGAATGGCTACACCTTC	CASSQDLSGNGYTF
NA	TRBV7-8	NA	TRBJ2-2	TGTGCCAGCAGCTTCATCGTCGGGGGTCACACCGGGGAGCTGTTTTTT	CASSFIVGGHTGELFF
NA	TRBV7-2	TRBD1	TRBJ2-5	TGTGCCAGCAGCCAGGGACAGGGGTGGGAGACCCAGTACTTC	CASSQGQGWETQYF
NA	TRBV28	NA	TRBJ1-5	TGTGCCAGCAGTTTTAGGAGGGTTGGCAATCAGCCCCAGCATTTT	CASSFRRVGNQPQHF
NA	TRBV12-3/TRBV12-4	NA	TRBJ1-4	TGTGCCAGCGGGGGGAGAAAACTGTTTTTT	CASGGRKLFF
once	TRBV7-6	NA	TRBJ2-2	TGTGCGACCCGCCCAAGAGGGATGTTGGCCGGGGAGCTGTTTTTT	CATRPRGMLAGELFF
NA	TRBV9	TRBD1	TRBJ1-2	TGTGCCAGCAGCGCGGACAGGGGGCCCCGGTATGGCTACACCTTC	CASSADRGPRYGYTF
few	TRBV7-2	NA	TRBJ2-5	TGTGCCAGCAGCTTAGCGTATGGTAGCGAGACCCAGTACTTC	CASSLAYGSETQYF
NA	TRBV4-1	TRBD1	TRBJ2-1	TGCGCCAGCAGCCACATTGGCAGGAGACAGGGGATGAATGAGCAGTTCTTC	CASSHIGRRQGMNEQFF
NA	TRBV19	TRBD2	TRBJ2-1	TGTGCCAGTAGTACGACTAGCGGGGGGATAGACAATGAGCAGTTCTTC	CASSTTSGGIDNEQFF
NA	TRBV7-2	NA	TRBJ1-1	TGTGCCAGCAGCTTACGGACGGGGATGAACACTGAAGCTTTCTTT	CASSLRTGMNTEAFF
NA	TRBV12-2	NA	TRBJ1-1	TGTGCAAGTCGCTTAGCGGTCGGGGAGAACACTGAAGCTTTCTTT	CASRLAVGENTEAFF
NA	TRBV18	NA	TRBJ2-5	TGTGCCAGCTCACCACCGAACTCACAAGAGACCCAGTACTTC	CASSPPNSQETQYF
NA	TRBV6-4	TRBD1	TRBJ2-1	TGTGCCAGCAGTGACGGTGGGGGGACAGGTGGAGATGAGCAGTTCTTC	CASSDGGGTGGDEQFF
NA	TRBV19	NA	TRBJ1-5	TGTGCCAGTCAACAGGTCGCCGTCTGGGATCAGCCCCAGCATTTT	CASQQVAVWDQPQHF
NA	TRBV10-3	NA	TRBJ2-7	TGTGCCACCCTAGGGGGAGGGATTGGGGAGCAGTACTTC	CATLGGGIGEQYF
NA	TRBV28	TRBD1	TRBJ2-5	TGTGCCAGCAGTTTCAAGGGGGCGTTTTCTGAGACCCAGTACTTC	CASSFKGAFSETQYF
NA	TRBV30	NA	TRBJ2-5	TGTGCCGGCGGGGACTCGCAAGAGACCCAGTACTTC	CAGGDSQETQYF
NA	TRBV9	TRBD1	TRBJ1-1	TGTGCCAGCAGCGTAGACCAGGGGGCTGGAACTGAAGCTTTCTTT	CASSVDQGAGTEAFF
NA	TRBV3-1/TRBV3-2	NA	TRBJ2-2	TGTGCCAGCAGCCAAGTGCCGGGTAAAGGGAGATCAGCCGGGGAGCTGTTTTTT	CASSQVPGKGRSAGELFF